These 11 T cell receptor beta chains were sequenced from one sample in a study of T cell repertoires in cytomegalovirus infection. These receptors' targets are unknown. TCRdb recomputed calls from the reads with MiXCR, one row per CDR3 protein. The data show hundreds of thousands of distinct CDR3 sequences, with roughly a third seen just once and 10% to 15% held by the top ten. Material: cultured CD8+ T cells from PBMCs, obtained from culture after CMV antigen stimulation. The receptors originated from a human donor in good health (CMV status not recorded). Some clones in this sample may be carry-over from other donors' samples.

Only a few counts were recorded for this clonotype. CDR3: CATSSLSRAGATYEQYF. The CDR3, as DNA: TGTGCCACCAGCAGCCTTTCTCGAGCGGGGGCCACCTACGAGCAGTACTTC. The chain employs TRBV15 and TRBJ2-7; 8 bases line up with TRBD2. V dropped 3 bases and J dropped 2; count of bases not matched to a gene: 12. The V gene's germline CDR1 is LNHNV and CDR2 YYDKDF (reference sequence). The CDR3 contains 17 residues.

This rearrangement joins TRBV7-9 to TRBJ2-2; 8 bases line up with TRBD2. The CDR3 runs to 15 residues. Germline V gene data show CDR1 as SEHNR and CDR2 as FQNEAQ (reference sequence). J was trimmed by 5 bases and V by 7 bases; bases with no gene match: 9. The chain's CDR3 is CASTAREGRTGELFF. The CDR3 coding sequence is TGTGCCAGCACCGCTCGGGAGGGGCGTACCGGGGAGCTGTTTTTT.

This clonotype came up a few times. CDR3 DNA: TGTGCCAGCAGTTTATCGGGTGGGGGTAATTCACCCCTCCACTTT. This sequence encodes CASSLSGGGNSPLHF. The rearrangement links TRBV27 to TRBJ1-6, with D tentatively TRBD1 (5 bases). Germline V gives CDR1 MNHEY, CDR2 SMNVEV (reference sequence). V lost 0 bases and J 6 bases, leaving 9 bases between the germline ends. The CDR3 runs 15 residues.

This clonotype turned up a few times. The CDR3 nucleotides are TGTGCCAGCAGTTTAGCAGGGGCCATCTATGGCTACACCTTC. This codes for CASSLAGAIYGYTF. This sequence joins TRBV12-3 or TRBV12-4 and TRBJ1-2; TRBD1 might be the D (5 bases). The CDR3 covers 14 residues. The ends were cut back, 0 bases at V and 4 bases at J, with 9 bases in the middle.

The sample holds many counts of this clonotype. The V and J genes are TRBV27 and TRBJ1-5; possible D gene TRBD1, 5 bases. Germline V CDR1 and CDR2: MNHEY, SMNVEV (reference sequence). V lost 5 bases, J lost 3 bases, and 11 bases lay in between. This CDR3 contains 14 residues. The CDR3 nucleotides read TGTGCCAGCAGTCATGGGACGGACAATCAGCCCCAGCATTTT. Amino acid sequence: CASSHGTDNQPQHF.

This chain uses TRBV28 with TRBJ2-3; TRBD2 aligns across 10 bases. The germline gives CDR1 MDHEN, CDR2 SYDVKM. There are 16 residues in the CDR3. The V segment lost 4 bases and the J segment 3 bases; nucleotides outside the gene matches: 7. The CDR3 region has the DNA TGTGCCAGCAGTTGGCTAGCGGGGGAGAGTACAGATACGCAGTATTTT. The encoded protein is CASSWLAGESTDTQYF.

This clonotype was seen at least ten times. The chain recombines TRBV7-8 with TRBJ2-1, with 9 bases fitting TRBD2. The CDR3 spans 18 residues. Trimming removed 1 base from V and 0 bases from J; junction bases left unmatched: 7. In germline, CDR1 is SGHVS, CDR2 FQNEAQ. The CDR3 region is CASSLEGAGGTSYNEQFF. The CDR3 bases are TGTGCCAGCAGCTTAGAAGGGGCGGGGGGGACCTCCTACAATGAGCAGTTCTTC.

The J gene is TRBJ2-1, the V gene TRBV7-8; 10 nucleotides agree with TRBD1. Germline values: CDR1 SGHVS, CDR2 FQNEAQ. The CDR3 runs 16 residues. The J segment lost 2 bases and the V segment lost 4 bases, leaving 5 bases of the junction unmatched. The CDR3 DNA sequence: TGTGCCAGCAGCTCCGGGACAGGGGATACCTACAATGAGCAGTTCTTC. It is translated as CASSSGTGDTYNEQFF.

On this clonotype: A much more abundant neighbour one base away suggests this may be a read error. This chain connects TRBV7-4 to TRBJ1-4, with no clear D. V dropped 7 bases and J dropped 1 base, with 16 bases sitting between them. Germline CDR1 and CDR2: SGHVT and SQSDAQ. This CDR3 is 16 amino acids long. CDR3 in DNA: TGTGCCAGCACCGAGGCTGGTCGGGGAACTAATGAAAAACTGTTTTTT. Translating gives CASTEAGRGTNEKLFF.

The table lists this clonotype with many counts. This chain joins TRBV29-1 and TRBJ1-2; 7 nucleotides agree with TRBD1. V shed 6 bases, J shed 2 bases, and the junction held 9 bases outside the gene matches. Germline V gene lookup returns CDR1 SQVTM and CDR2 ANQGSEA. There are 14 residues in the CDR3. The DNA of the CDR3 is TGCAGCGTCGGAGGGGGCGGACTAAACTATGGCTACACCTTC. Residues: CSVGGGGLNYGYTF.

In its sample, this clonotype was seen many times. J is TRBJ2-2 and V is TRBV6-6; D is undetermined. Per germline, CDR1 MNHNY and CDR2 SVGAGI (reference sequence). The V gene lost 4 bases and the J gene lost 7 bases, with 4 bases spanning the gap. The CDR3 covers 11 residues. The CDR3 is CASSSIGELFF. The CDR3 coding sequence is TGTGCCAGCAGTTCAATCGGGGAGCTGTTTTTT.